The clone carrying this T cell receptor beta chain was seen ten or more times. Its antigen is as yet unknown. The data stem from a study of regulatory T cells in long-lasting Graves disease. From germline, CDR1 is MDHEN and CDR2 SYDVKM. The CDR3 loop spans 14 amino acids. Trimming removed 6 bases at V and 6 bases at J, with 18 bases between. The study's findings and limits: Fewer public clonotypes were shared by new patients (966) than by persistent patients (2,741).

Time point meaning: persistent/refractory GD, antithyroid drugs over 5 years with positive TRAb. Construction of the TCR library relied on RNA isolated from PBMCs. Relying on iRepertoire HTBI primers and Arm-PCR of CDR3 regions, the team built TCR beta libraries. TCRdb redid the calling of the multiplex PCR reads with MiXCR, one entry per CDR3 protein. The sample has around 510,000 distinct CDR3 sequences, about 20% seen once. The sequence came from a female donor with Graves disease. The chain couples TRBV28 to TRBJ2-7, with TRBD1 as a possible D gene (6 bases). Specimen: peripheral blood mononuclear cells (PBMCs), collected when the disease was refractory, from a patient treated with antithyroid drugs. The CDR3 nucleotides are TGTGCCAGCAGCTTTTCCAATTCAGGGGCCGAGCAGTACTTC. This gives the protein CASSFSNSGAEQYF.